This T cell receptor (beta chain) emerged from a study of a mutant IDH1 vaccine in newly diagnosed glioma. Study-level points and caveats: Altogether, almost 95% of patients exhibited vaccine-induced immune responses.

The time point here: baseline, week 1 (first vaccination visit). Treatment denoted: pre-vaccination baseline after standard-of-care therapy. The repertoire was sequenced with immunoSEQ multiplex PCR; TCRdb's copy has only in-frame clones and lacks some. The data contain more than 50,000 clones, around 86% of them seen just once; the ten biggest clones take up 2.9%. On this clone itself: Its target is not known.

V was pared by 3 bases and J by 4 bases, with 11 bases of the junction left unmatched. The length of the CDR3 is 16 residues. CDR1 and CDR2 (germline): LNHDA, SQIVND (reference sequence). This chain joins TRBV19 and TRBJ2-7; 8 bases agree with TRBD1. The specimen comprised PBMCs, sampled from a glioma patient treated with radiotherapy, temozolomide or both. The clonotype originates from a man younger than 45 with glioma. The CDR3 reads CASSIIGTGRSYEQYF. Written as DNA, the CDR3 is TGTGCCAGTAGTATCATTGGGACAGGACGGTCATACGAGCAGTACTTC.